The 30 T cell receptor beta chains below were found in one sample sequenced in a study of naive and memory T cell subsets. An equimolar mix of two oligonucleotides served as the beta constant-region primer for TRBC1 and TRBC2. Four rounds of PCR amplified the ligated cDNA using nested alpha and beta constant-region primers plus SP2. A single record per CDR3 protein comes from TCRdb applying MiXCR to the UMI-ligation and nested PCR reads. The table lists tens of thousands of distinct CDR3 sequences, 9% to 9.5% of them singletons. Sequenced: naive CD8+ T cells from blood. These receptors all come from a human donor in good health.

There are a few counts of this clonotype. This chain joins TRBV6-1 and TRBJ2-3; weak D call: TRBD2 (5 bases). The CDR3 has 15 amino acids. Germline V gene data show CDR1 as MNHNS and CDR2 as SASEGT. Trimming took off 6 bases at V and 2 bases at J, with 15 bases between the two ends. The CDR3 protein is CASRNLPGNTDTQYF. The DNA of the CDR3 is TGTGCCAGCAGAAACCTCCCGGGGAACACAGATACGCAGTATTTT.

This clonotype has at least ten counts. V gene TRBV9 combines with J gene TRBJ1-2; D is possibly TRBD1 (6 bases). The CDR3 is 13 amino acids. CDR1 and CDR2 (germline): SGDLS, YYNGEE. The ends were cut back, 3 bases at V and 6 bases at J, with 12 bases in the middle. The CDR3, as DNA: TGTGCCAGCAGCGGAGGGGGGGCAAATGGCTACACCTTC. This codes for CASSGGGANGYTF.

The V call is TRBV29-1, the J call TRBJ2-2; 8 bases match TRBD2. CDR3 size: 16 residues. V was clipped by 6 bases and J by 4 bases; unmatched bases: 13. The V gene's germline CDR1 is SQVTM and CDR2 ANQGSEA. CDR3 amino acids: CSVLGISGTGTGELFF. In nucleotides, the CDR3 is TGCAGCGTGTTGGGGATTAGCGGGACGGGCACCGGGGAGCTGTTTTTT.

V gene TRBV6-6 combines with J gene TRBJ2-7; D remains ambiguous. V lost 4 bases, J lost 4 bases, and 14 bases lay in between. CDR1 MNHNY and CDR2 SVGAGI come from the germline V gene (reference sequence). The CDR3 sequence is 14 residues long. This chain's CDR3 is CASSFQADPYEQYF. In DNA, the CDR3 is TGTGCCAGCAGTTTTCAGGCAGACCCTTACGAGCAGTACTTC.

This clonotype was seen a handful of times. The chain carries TRBV7-9 and TRBJ2-6; possible D gene TRBD2, 7 bases. The V end lost 5 bases, the J end lost 0 bases, and 17 bases lay between the germline ends. Germline V CDR1 and CDR2: SEHNR, FQNEAQ (reference sequence). The length of the CDR3 is 18 residues. CDR3 protein: CASSLGSRGASGANVLTF. The CDR3 nucleotides read TGTGCCAGCAGCCTTGGGTCCCGGGGGGCCTCTGGGGCCAACGTCCTGACTTTC.

This clonotype was recorded a few times. The chain couples TRBV30 to TRBJ2-3; 7 bases are shared with TRBD1. CDR1 and CDR2 (germline): GTSNPN, SVGIG (reference sequence). The CDR3 is made up of 16 amino acids. Losses at the gene ends were 1 base for V and 6 bases for J; bases not matched to a gene: 13. CDR3 protein: CAWSEDYRGTLDTQYF. CDR3 sequence (DNA): TGTGCCTGGAGTGAAGATTACAGGGGAACCCTTGATACGCAGTATTTT.

In DNA form, the CDR3 reads TGCAGCGTTAAACAGGGGGTGGGCGAAAAACTGTTTTTT. This codes for CSVKQGVGEKLFF. This rearrangement joins TRBV29-1 to TRBJ1-4; 8 bases agree with TRBD1. The CDR3 loop spans 13 amino acids. V lost 5 bases and J lost 8; bases outside the gene matches: 7. The V gene's germline CDR1 is SQVTM and CDR2 ANQGSEA.

This clonotype was seen more than once but under ten times. The chain recombines TRBV29-1 with TRBJ2-7; D remains ambiguous. Between the trimmed V and J ends, which lost 0 bases and 0 bases, there was a span of 9 bases. Germline V CDR1 and CDR2: SQVTM, ANQGSEA. CDR3 length: 14 amino acids. The CDR3 loop is CSVEETVSSYEQYF. The CDR3 DNA reads TGCAGCGTTGAAGAGACCGTTTCCTCCTACGAGCAGTACTTC.

This clonotype was seen a few times. This rearrangement joins TRBV2 to TRBJ2-7; D may be TRBD1 or TRBD2 (5 bases each). The length of the CDR3 is 12 residues. Trimming removed 7 bases from V and 3 bases from J, with 10 bases in between. The germline V gene has CDR1 SNHLY and CDR2 FYNNEI. CDR3 sequence (DNA): TGTGCCAGCATGGGGGTTGACTACGAGCAGTACTTC. Translation: CASMGVDYEQYF.

The chain has TRBV7-6 and TRBJ2-7, with 12 positions matching TRBD2. This CDR3 contains 16 residues. The germline CDR1 and CDR2 sequences are SGHVS and FNYEAQ. V lost 0 bases to trimming and J lost 3 bases; unmatched junction nucleotides: 3. The CDR3 reads CASSLASTSGSYEQYF. The CDR3 nucleotides are TGTGCCAGCAGCTTAGCCTCGACTAGCGGGAGCTACGAGCAGTACTTC.

V gene TRBV4-1 combines with J gene TRBJ2-3; D ambiguous. Germline V gene data show CDR1 as MGHRA and CDR2 as YSYEKL. The CDR3 consists of 16 residues. Trimming left V 0 bases short and J 2 bases short, with 12 bases between. The chain's CDR3 is CASSQDGRIFTDTQYF. The CDR3 bases are TGCGCCAGCAGCCAAGATGGCAGGATCTTCACAGATACGCAGTATTTT.

Only a few counts were recorded for this clonotype. The rearrangement uses TRBV27 and TRBJ2-1; the D is unclear. The CDR3 length is 13 residues. Trimming cost V 2 bases and J 5 bases, with 7 bases left between them. Per the germline V gene, CDR1 is MNHEY and CDR2 is SMNVEV (reference sequence). CDR3 in DNA: TGTGCCAGCAGTTTAGGATCTAACAATGAGCAGTTCTTC. It is translated as CASSLGSNNEQFF.

The chain joins TRBV29-1 to TRBJ2-3, with D possibly matching TRBD2 (6 bases). Germline V gene data show CDR1 as SQVTM and CDR2 as ANQGSEA. Trimming removed 5 bases at V and 11 bases at J, with 14 bases between. This CDR3 region has 11 residues. The CDR3 DNA reads TGCAGCGTTTATCGGGGGATGGAGCAGTATTTT. It translates to CSVYRGMEQYF.

Many counts were recorded for this clonotype. The rearrangement links TRBV20-1 to TRBJ1-1; D might be TRBD1 (6 bases). Germline values: CDR1 DFQATT, CDR2 SNEGSKA (reference sequence). Trimming stripped 3 bases from V and 4 bases from J, with 12 bases between. This CDR3 has 13 residues. The CDR3, as DNA: TGCAGTGCTAGTGGGGGCGATTCCACTGAAGCTTTCTTT. Translated, it gives CSASGGDSTEAFF.

This clonotype was observed a few times. This chain uses TRBV2 with TRBJ2-1; D is unclear. V lost 3 bases, J lost 4 bases, and 10 bases lay in between. CDR1 and CDR2 (germline): SNHLY, FYNNEI. The CDR3 contains 14 residues. CDR3 residues: CASSDYPRYNEQFF. CDR3 coding DNA: TGTGCCAGCAGTGATTACCCTAGGTACAATGAGCAGTTCTTC.

J is TRBJ1-2 and V is TRBV20-1, with D tentatively TRBD1 (6 bases). Germline V gives CDR1 DFQATT, CDR2 SNEGSKA (reference sequence). The V gene lost 1 base and the J gene lost 4 bases, with 13 bases spanning the gap. The CDR3 has 14 residues. CDR3 amino acids: CSARVPRGTYGYTF. CDR3 in DNA: TGCAGTGCTAGAGTCCCCAGGGGCACCTATGGCTACACCTTC.

This chain connects TRBV11-1 to TRBJ1-1; unclear D gene. Germline V gene data show CDR1 as SGHAT and CDR2 as FQDESV (reference sequence). This CDR3 spans 14 amino acids. V was pared by 4 bases and J by 6 bases, with 15 bases between. The CDR3 nucleotides read TGTGCCAGCAGCTACGGCGGTTTGGTGGCTGAAGCTTTCTTT. It specifies CASSYGGLVAEAFF.

The V and J genes are TRBV3-1 and TRBJ2-3; D remains ambiguous. The germline V and J ends were trimmed by 0 bases and 4 bases, with 8 bases remaining between them. Germline assignment: CDR1 LGHDT and CDR2 YNNKEL (reference sequence). This CDR3 has 14 amino acids. For the CDR3, the DNA is TGTGCCAGCAGCCAAGATTATGAGGCAGATACGCAGTATTTT. It encodes CASSQDYEADTQYF.

The V gene is TRBV29-1, the J gene TRBJ2-2, with a tentative D call TRBD1 (5 bases). This CDR3 contains 15 residues. Germline loops: CDR1 SQVTM, CDR2 ANQGSEA. V lost 2 bases and J lost 5, with 15 bases in between. Here the CDR3 reads CSVEFAGIHTGELFF. The DNA of the CDR3 is TGCAGCGTTGAATTTGCAGGGATTCATACCGGGGAGCTGTTTTTT.

The rearrangement uses TRBV4-1 and TRBJ2-2, with unresolved D. Germline CDR1 is MGHRA and CDR2 is YSYEKL. The CDR3 runs to 13 residues. Trimming left V 3 bases short and J 7 bases short, with 9 bases between. This CDR3 reads CASSQARSGELFF. DNA of the CDR3: TGCGCCAGCAGCCAGGCTAGGAGCGGGGAGCTGTTTTTT.

This clonotype was seen only a few times. The rearrangement links TRBV6-2 or TRBV6-3 to TRBJ2-2; 11 nucleotides match TRBD1. Germline CDR1 MNHEY, CDR2 SVGEGT. The V segment lost 2 bases and the J segment 4 bases; nucleotides outside the gene matches: 3. The length of the CDR3 is 16 residues. The CDR3 DNA follows: TGTGCCAGCAGTTACCTGGGACAGGGGGTCACCGGGGAGCTGTTTTTT. This translates into CASSYLGQGVTGELFF.

The DNA of the CDR3 is TGTGCCAGCAGCTTAGCAATTGGGGCAGGGGACATTCAGTACTTC. The encoded protein is CASSLAIGAGDIQYF. The chain is built from TRBV7-8 and TRBJ2-4, with D maybe TRBD1 (6 bases). The CDR3 length is 15 residues. CDR1 and CDR2 from the germline V gene are SGHVS and FQNEAQ. Trimming left V 0 bases short and J 8 bases short, with 14 bases between.

V gene TRBV4-3 combines with J gene TRBJ2-5; a possible D gene is TRBD2 (5 bases). Germline CDR1 LGHNA, CDR2 YSLEER. V was pared by 0 bases and J by 4 bases, with 12 bases between. This CDR3 has 15 amino acids. CDR3 residues: CASSQDMMRVETQYF. CDR3 nucleotide sequence: TGCGCCAGCAGCCAAGATATGATGAGGGTAGAGACCCAGTACTTC.

The chain combines TRBV4-1 with TRBJ1-1; D is uncertain. V shed 1 base and J shed 4 bases, with 7 bases lying between them. The V gene's germline CDR1 is MGHRA and CDR2 YSYEKL. This CDR3 comprises 13 residues. The CDR3 DNA is TGCGCCAGCAGCCAAGTTGGGGTCACTGAAGCTTTCTTT. This sequence encodes CASSQVGVTEAFF.

This clonotype has more than one count but fewer than ten. V gene TRBV12-5 combines with J gene TRBJ2-3; maybe TRBD2 (5 bases). CDR1 LGHNT and CDR2 FRNRAP come from the germline V gene. CDR3 length: 17 residues. V gave up 2 bases and J gave up 7 bases, with 22 bases separating them. Written as DNA, the CDR3 is TGTGCTAGTGGTTTGCTCGGGGTAGGGAGTCCGACTAATACGCAGTATTTT. Protein sequence: CASGLLGVGSPTNTQYF.

This clonotype was counted at least ten times. CDR3 amino acids: CASSSPLNTEAFF. DNA for the CDR3: TGTGCCAGCAGCTCCCCATTGAACACTGAAGCTTTCTTT. The chain joins TRBV9 to TRBJ1-1, with D unresolved. CDR1 and CDR2 (germline): SGDLS, YYNGEE. Between the trimmed V and J ends, which lost 4 bases and 0 bases, there was a span of 7 bases. This CDR3 region has 13 residues.

A remark on this clonotype: With a much larger clone just one base away, this may be a read error. The rearrangement joins TRBV4-1 to TRBJ1-5; 7 nucleotides align to TRBD1. This CDR3 region has 16 residues. CDR1 and CDR2 (germline): MGHRA, YSYEKL. CDR3 DNA sequence: TGCGCCAACAGCCGGGTGGAGGGGGCAGGCAATCAGCCCCAGCATTTT. Protein sequence: CANSRVEGAGNQPQHF.

There are many counts of this clonotype. The chain joins TRBV10-3 to TRBJ1-2; D is uncertain. Trimming stripped 5 bases from V and 4 bases from J, with 26 bases between. This CDR3 is built from 18 residues. Germline CDR1 ENHRY, CDR2 SYGVKD. CDR3 sequence (DNA): TGTGCCATCAGTTGGTTCACCCGGGGTCTCTCGAACTCCTATGGCTACACCTTC. Residues: CAISWFTRGLSNSYGYTF.

This clonotype occurred many times. In DNA form, the CDR3 reads TGTGCCACAACAGGGGAAGCCGGCACAGATACGCAGTATTTT. This gives the protein CATTGEAGTDTQYF. The J gene is TRBJ2-3, the V gene TRBV2; TRBD1 matches at 7 bases. The length of the CDR3 is 14 residues. CDR1 and CDR2 (germline): SNHLY, FYNNEI. V lost 10 bases and J lost 1; bases outside the gene matches: 8.

This clonotype was counted many times. This chain connects TRBV10-3 to TRBJ1-6; possible D gene TRBD1, 5 bases. V lost 6 bases, J lost 4 bases, and 10 bases lay in between. Germline V gene data show CDR1 as ENHRY and CDR2 as SYGVKD. The CDR3 sequence is 14 residues long. CDR3 sequence: CAIRADRYNSPLHF. CDR3 nucleotide sequence: TGTGCCATCAGAGCCGACAGATATAATTCACCCCTCCACTTT.